A single sample gave rise to the 18 T cell receptor beta chains below, sequenced in a study of OX40 agonist ivuxolimab in advanced cancers. Clones were sequenced by immunoSEQ multiplex PCR, and TCRdb holds only the in-frame ones, with some missing. The sample contains some 140,000 clones, 90% of which appear only once. The material sequenced was CD4+ or CD8+ T cells sorted from blood, taken in a trial of the OX40 agonist ivuxolimab. These receptors were obtained from an adult with an advanced solid tumor such as melanoma, head and neck, liver or kidney cancer.

This chain joins TRBV6-5 and TRBJ2-3; TRBD2 matches 8 bases. Trimming removed 0 bases from V and 4 bases from J; junction bases left unmatched: 6. The CDR3 is made up of 16 amino acids. The germline gives CDR1 MNHEY, CDR2 SVGAGI. The CDR3 bases are TGTGCCAGCAGTTACTCGTTAGCGGGACGGGCAGATACGCAGTATTTT. It translates to CASSYSLAGRADTQYF.

The chain recombines TRBV14 with TRBJ2-2; D gene uncertain. The V and J ends lost 10 bases and 11 bases respectively, with 5 bases between them. The length of the CDR3 is 8 residues. Germline CDR1 is SGHDN and CDR2 is FVKESK. The CDR3 sequence is CATFELFF. The CDR3 DNA sequence: TGTGCCACCTTTGAGCTGTTTTTT.

The chain combines TRBV5-4 with TRBJ1-4; 11 bases fit TRBD1. Trimming removed 3 bases from V and 6 bases from J; junction bases left unmatched: 4. CDR3 length: 15 residues. Per the germline V gene, CDR1 is SGHNT and CDR2 is YYREEE (reference sequence). CDR3 loop: CASSWGQGGHEKLFF. The CDR3 nucleotides are TGTGCCAGCAGCTGGGGACAGGGGGGGCATGAAAAACTGTTTTTT.

This sequence joins TRBV7-2 and TRBJ2-7, with D perhaps matching TRBD2 (5 bases). The CDR3 totals 12 residues. V was clipped by 3 bases and J by 7 bases, with 10 bases between them. Looked up from germline, CDR1 is SGHTA and CDR2 is FQGNSA. The CDR3 loop is CASSFASREQYF. CDR3 nucleotide sequence: TGTGCCAGCAGCTTCGCTAGCAGAGAGCAGTACTTC. The whole variable domain, remainder taken from reference TRBV7-2 and TRBJ2-7, is GAGVSQSPSNKVTEKGKDVELRCDPISGHTALYWYRQSLGQGLEFLIYFQGNSAPDKSGLPSDRFSAERTGGSVSTLTIQRTQQEDSAVYLCASSFASREQYFGPGTRLTVT.

This chain links TRBV5-1 with TRBJ1-1, with TRBD1 identical over 9 bases. The CDR3 is 15 amino acids. Germline V gene lookup returns CDR1 SGHRS and CDR2 YFSETQ. V shed 1 base, J shed 5 bases, and the junction held 6 bases outside the gene matches. The CDR3 nucleotides read TGCGCCAGCAGCTTGCGACAGGGGGGAACAACTGAAGCTTTCTTT. The encoded protein is CASSLRQGGTTEAFF. The full variable domain, rest sourced from reference TRBV5-1 and TRBJ1-1, is KAGVTQTPRYLIKTRGQQVTLSCSPISGHRSVSWYQQTPGQGLQFLFEYFSETQRNKGNFPGRFSGRQFSNSRSEMNVSTLELGDSALYLCASSLRQGGTTEAFFGQGTRLTVV.

This chain links TRBV7-9 with TRBJ2-7; no definite D call. The CDR3 consists of 13 residues. Per the germline V gene, CDR1 is SEHNR and CDR2 is FQNEAQ (reference sequence). V was trimmed by 2 bases and J by 7 bases, leaving 12 bases between them. The CDR3 DNA sequence: TGTGCCAGCAGCTTAAACCGAGCCGGAGAGCAGTACTTC. Its translation: CASSLNRAGEQYF.

The rearrangement uses TRBV6-6 and TRBJ2-7; the D gene is possibly TRBD1 (5 bases). The CDR3 spans 12 residues. CDR1 and CDR2 (germline): MNHNY, SVGAGI (reference sequence). Trimming left V 10 bases short and J 4 bases short, with 14 bases between. CDR3 nucleotides: TGTGCCACCAAGGACAACCAGTACGAGCAGTACTTC. It translates to CATKDNQYEQYF.

This chain connects TRBV6-1 to TRBJ1-5; D is unresolved. Germline CDR1 and CDR2: MNHNS and SASEGT. The CDR3 loop spans 14 amino acids. V gave up 6 bases and J gave up 0 bases, with 9 bases separating them. Here the CDR3 DNA reads TGTGCCAGCAGGGCGGGATATAGCAATCAGCCCCAGCATTTT. Its protein product is CASRAGYSNQPQHF.

J is TRBJ2-7 and V is TRBV5-4, with TRBD1 matching 9 bases. J was trimmed by 3 bases and V by 0 bases; bases with no gene match: 4. There are 15 residues in the CDR3. Per germline, CDR1 SGHNT and CDR2 YYREEE (reference sequence). The CDR3 DNA follows: TGTGCCAGCAGCTTGGGATGGGACAGGGTCTACGAGCAGTACTTC. This sequence encodes CASSLGWDRVYEQYF.

The J gene is TRBJ1-2, the V gene TRBV30; 12 bases are shared with TRBD1. This CDR3 spans 16 amino acids. The J segment lost 4 bases and the V segment lost 2 bases, leaving 8 bases of the junction unmatched. The germline V gene has CDR1 GTSNPN and CDR2 SVGIG (reference sequence). For the CDR3, the DNA is TGTGCCTGGAGTCCTCCGGGACAGGGGGCTCCCTATGGCTACACCTTC. Translation gives CAWSPPGQGAPYGYTF.

This chain links TRBV7-2 with TRBJ1-1; D gene uncertain. The CDR3 consists of 15 residues. Trimming removed 1 base from V and 0 bases from J, with 9 bases in between. Germline V lookup: CDR1 SGHTA, CDR2 FQGNSA. The CDR3 nucleotides are TGTGCCAGCAGCTTAGGGCAGCCTATGAACACTGAAGCTTTCTTT. Its protein is CASSLGQPMNTEAFF.

J is TRBJ1-5 and V is TRBV28; TRBD1 might be the D (6 bases). The CDR3 has 16 residues. Trimming stripped 10 bases from V and 0 bases from J, with 19 bases between. In germline, CDR1 is MDHEN, CDR2 SYDVKM. As DNA, the CDR3 is TGTGCCATCGAGGGGCCGGGAGGGGGTAGCAATCAGCCCCAGCATTTT. This translates into CAIEGPGGGSNQPQHF.

The V gene is TRBV4-3, the J gene TRBJ2-7; D gene ambiguous. Per germline, CDR1 LGHNA and CDR2 YSLEER. The CDR3 length is 13 residues. The V end lost 4 bases, the J end lost 4 bases, and 11 bases lay between the germline ends. The DNA of the CDR3 is TGCGCCAGCAGCCCTTACCCGGGTTACGAGCAGTACTTC. Translation gives CASSPYPGYEQYF.

The rearrangement links TRBV4-3 to TRBJ2-5; D remains ambiguous. The DNA end lines up better with TRBJ2-7; the J call may be wrong. This CDR3 has 13 amino acids. Germline CDR1 is LGHNA and CDR2 is YSLEER. The CDR3 DNA sequence: TGCGCCAGCAGCCAAGGTACCGCAGACGAGCAGTACTTC. Its protein product is CASSQGTADEQYF.

CDR3 DNA: TGTGCCAGCAGTCTTCGTCGCAATCAGCCCCAGCATTTT. This sequence encodes CASSLRRNQPQHF. This chain joins TRBV6-5 and TRBJ1-5; D is ambiguous. Deletions cut 5 bases from V and 2 bases from J, with 7 bases between. From germline, CDR1 is MNHEY and CDR2 SVGAGI. The length of the CDR3 is 13 residues.

The genes are TRBV10-2 and TRBJ2-7; D not certain. V gave up 2 bases and J gave up 0 bases, with 5 bases separating them. Looked up from germline, CDR1 is WSHSY and CDR2 is SAAADI. The CDR3 is made up of 13 amino acids. The CDR3 coding sequence is TGCGCCAGCAGTGAGGCACCCTCCTACGAGCAGTACTTC. It specifies CASSEAPSYEQYF.

The chain carries TRBV18 and TRBJ1-1, with a tentative D call TRBD1 (6 bases). Germline V gene sequence: CDR1 KGHSH, CDR2 LQKENI. The V end was cut by 8 bases, the J end by 1 base, with 14 bases between. This CDR3 spans 14 amino acids. The CDR3 here is CASPRGAPNTEAFF. DNA of the CDR3: TGTGCCAGCCCGAGGGGGGCCCCGAACACTGAAGCTTTCTTT.

This chain uses TRBV5-4 with TRBJ1-2; D possibly corresponds to TRBD1 (6 bases). The CDR3 length is 15 residues. CDR1 SGHNT and CDR2 YYREEE come from the germline V gene (reference sequence). V was clipped by 5 bases and J by 6 bases, with 20 bases between them. As DNA, the CDR3 is TGTGCCAGCAGTCGCGGACAGAGCGGCTGGAATGGCTACACCTTC. Protein sequence: CASSRGQSGWNGYTF.